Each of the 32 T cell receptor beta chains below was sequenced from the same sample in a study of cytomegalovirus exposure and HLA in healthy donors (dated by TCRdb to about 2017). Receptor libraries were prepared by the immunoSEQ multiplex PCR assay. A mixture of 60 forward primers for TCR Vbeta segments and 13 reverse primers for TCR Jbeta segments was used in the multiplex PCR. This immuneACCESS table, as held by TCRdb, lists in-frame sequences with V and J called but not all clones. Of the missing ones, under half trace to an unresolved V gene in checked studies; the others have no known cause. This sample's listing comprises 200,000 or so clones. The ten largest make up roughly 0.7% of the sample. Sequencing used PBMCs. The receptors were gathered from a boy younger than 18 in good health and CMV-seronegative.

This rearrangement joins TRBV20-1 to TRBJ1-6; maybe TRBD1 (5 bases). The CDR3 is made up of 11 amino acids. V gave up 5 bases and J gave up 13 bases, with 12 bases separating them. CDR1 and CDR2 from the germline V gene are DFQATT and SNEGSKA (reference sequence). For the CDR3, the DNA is TGCAGTGCTGAAGGTCGGGGGCCCCTCCACTTT. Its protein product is CSAEGRGPLHF.

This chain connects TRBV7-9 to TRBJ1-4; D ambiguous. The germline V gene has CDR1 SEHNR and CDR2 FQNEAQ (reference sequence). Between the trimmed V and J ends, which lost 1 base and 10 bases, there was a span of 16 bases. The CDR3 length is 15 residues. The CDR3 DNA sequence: TGTGCCAGCAGCTTAGATGCGAGGGAAAGAGGAAAACTGTTTTTT. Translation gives CASSLDARERGKLFF. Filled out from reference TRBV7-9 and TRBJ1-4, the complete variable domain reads DTGVSQNPRHKITKRGQNVTFRCDPISEHNRLYWYRQTLGQGPEFLTYFQNEAQLEKSRLLSDRFSAERPKGSFSTLEIQRTEQGDSAMYLCASSLDARERGKLFFGSGTQLSVL.

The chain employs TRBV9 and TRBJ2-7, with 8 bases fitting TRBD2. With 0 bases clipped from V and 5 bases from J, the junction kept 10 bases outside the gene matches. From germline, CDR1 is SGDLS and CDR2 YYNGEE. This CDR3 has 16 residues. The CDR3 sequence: CASSVDPAGGAHEQYF. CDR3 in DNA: TGTGCCAGCAGCGTAGACCCGGCCGGGGGGGCCCACGAGCAGTACTTC.

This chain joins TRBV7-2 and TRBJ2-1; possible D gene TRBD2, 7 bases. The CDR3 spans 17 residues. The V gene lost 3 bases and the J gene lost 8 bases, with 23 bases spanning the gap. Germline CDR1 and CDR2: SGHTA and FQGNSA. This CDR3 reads CASSFVVRGGLWDEQFF. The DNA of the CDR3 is TGTGCCAGCAGCTTCGTCGTTAGGGGGGGGCTCTGGGATGAGCAGTTCTTC.

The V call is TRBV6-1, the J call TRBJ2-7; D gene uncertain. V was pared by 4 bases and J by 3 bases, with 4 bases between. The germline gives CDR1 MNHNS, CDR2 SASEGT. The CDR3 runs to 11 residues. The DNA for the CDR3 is TGTGCCAGCAGTGCCTTCTACGAGCAGTACTTC. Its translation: CASSAFYEQYF.

The CDR3 DNA follows: TGTGCCAGCAGTTACTCGAGGGTTAAGGGAAACACCATATATTTT. This codes for CASSYSRVKGNTIYF. This chain connects TRBV6-5 to TRBJ1-3, with no clear D. CDR3 length: 15 amino acids. Germline V gives CDR1 MNHEY, CDR2 SVGAGI. V lost 0 bases and J lost 4, with 10 bases in between.

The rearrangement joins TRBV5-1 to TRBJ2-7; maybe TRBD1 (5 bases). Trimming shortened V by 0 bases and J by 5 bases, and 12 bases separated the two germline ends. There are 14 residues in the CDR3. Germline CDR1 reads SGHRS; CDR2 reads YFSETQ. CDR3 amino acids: CASSLVVGLDEQYF. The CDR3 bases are TGCGCCAGCAGCTTGGTGGTGGGGCTCGACGAGCAGTACTTC. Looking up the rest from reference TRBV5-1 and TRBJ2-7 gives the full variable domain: KAGVTQTPRYLIKTRGQQVTLSCSPISGHRSVSWYQQTPGQGLQFLFEYFSETQRNKGNFPGRFSGRQFSNSRSEMNVSTLELGDSALYLCASSLVVGLDEQYFGPGTRLTVT.

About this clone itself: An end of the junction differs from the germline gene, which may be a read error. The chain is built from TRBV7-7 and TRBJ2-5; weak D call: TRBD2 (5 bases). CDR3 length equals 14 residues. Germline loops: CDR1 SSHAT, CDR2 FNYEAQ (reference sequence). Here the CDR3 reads CASSRSGYQETQYF. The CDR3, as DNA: TGTGCTAGCAGCCGGAGCGGATACCAAGAGACCCAGTACTTC.

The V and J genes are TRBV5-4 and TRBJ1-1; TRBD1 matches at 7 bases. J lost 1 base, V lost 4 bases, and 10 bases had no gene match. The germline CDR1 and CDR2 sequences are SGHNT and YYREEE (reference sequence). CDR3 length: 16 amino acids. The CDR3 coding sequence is TGTGCCAGCAGCCCCGGGGGCAGGGGGGCGAACACTGAAGCTTTCTTT. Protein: CASSPGGRGANTEAFF. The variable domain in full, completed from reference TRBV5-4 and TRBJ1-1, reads ETGVTQSPTHLIKTRGQQVTLRCSSQSGHNTVSWYQQALGQGPQFIFQYYREEENGRGNFPPRFSGLQFPNYSSELNVNALELDDSALYLCASSPGGRGANTEAFFGQGTRLTVV.

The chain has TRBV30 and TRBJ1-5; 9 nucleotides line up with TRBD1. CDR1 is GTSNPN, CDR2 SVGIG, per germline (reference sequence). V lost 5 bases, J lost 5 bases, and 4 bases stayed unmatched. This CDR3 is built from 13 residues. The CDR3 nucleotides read TGTGCCTGGCGGGACAGGGAAGATCAGCCCCAGCATTTT. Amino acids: CAWRDREDQPQHF. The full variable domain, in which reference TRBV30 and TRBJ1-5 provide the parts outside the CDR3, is SQTIHQWPATLVQPVGSPLSLECTVEGTSNPNLYWYRQAAGRGLQLLFYSVGIGQISSEVPQNLSASRPQDRQFILSSKKLLLSDSGFYLCAWRDREDQPQHFGDGTRLSIL.

The CDR3 loop reads CASSDSLGTSGYNEQFF. For the CDR3, the DNA is TGTGCCAGCAGTGACTCGTTAGGGACTAGCGGCTACAATGAGCAGTTCTTC. J is TRBJ2-1 and V is TRBV6-4, with 11 bases matching TRBD2. Losses at the gene ends were 0 bases for V and 3 bases for J; bases not matched to a gene: 4. CDR3 length: 17 amino acids. The germline V gene encodes CDR1 MRHNA and CDR2 SNTAGT.

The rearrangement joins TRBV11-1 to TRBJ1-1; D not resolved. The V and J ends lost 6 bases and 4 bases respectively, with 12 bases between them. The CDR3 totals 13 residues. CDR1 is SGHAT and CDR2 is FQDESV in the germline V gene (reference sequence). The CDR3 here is CASSHSRGTEAFF. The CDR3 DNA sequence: TGTGCCAGCAGTCACTCCCGCGGCACTGAAGCTTTCTTT.

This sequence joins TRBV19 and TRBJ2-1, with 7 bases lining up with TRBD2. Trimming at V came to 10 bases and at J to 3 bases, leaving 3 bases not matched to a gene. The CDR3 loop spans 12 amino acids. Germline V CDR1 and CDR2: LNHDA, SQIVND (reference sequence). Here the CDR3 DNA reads TGTGCCACCGGACTAGGCTACAATGAGCAGTTCTTC. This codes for CATGLGYNEQFF.

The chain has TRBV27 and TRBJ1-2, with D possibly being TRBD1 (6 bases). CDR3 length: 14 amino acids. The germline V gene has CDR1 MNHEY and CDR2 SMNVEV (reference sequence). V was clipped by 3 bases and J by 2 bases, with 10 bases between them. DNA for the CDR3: TGTGCCAGCAGTTTCGGGGGGGGCAACTATGGCTACACCTTC. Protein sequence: CASSFGGGNYGYTF.

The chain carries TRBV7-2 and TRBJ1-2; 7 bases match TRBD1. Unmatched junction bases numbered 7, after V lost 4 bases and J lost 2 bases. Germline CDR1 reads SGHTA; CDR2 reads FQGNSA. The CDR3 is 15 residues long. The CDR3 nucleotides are TGTGCCAGCAGCTACCCCCCGACAGGGAACTATGGCTACACCTTC. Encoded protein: CASSYPPTGNYGYTF.

The CDR3: CASSLSVPDSYNEQFF. CDR3 nucleotides: TGTGCCAGCAGTTTAAGCGTACCCGACAGCTACAATGAGCAGTTCTTC. The rearrangement uses TRBV27 and TRBJ2-1; possible D gene TRBD1, 5 bases. The CDR3 loop spans 16 amino acids. CDR1 is MNHEY, CDR2 SMNVEV, per germline (reference sequence). The ends were cut back, 2 bases at V and 3 bases at J, with 14 bases in the middle.

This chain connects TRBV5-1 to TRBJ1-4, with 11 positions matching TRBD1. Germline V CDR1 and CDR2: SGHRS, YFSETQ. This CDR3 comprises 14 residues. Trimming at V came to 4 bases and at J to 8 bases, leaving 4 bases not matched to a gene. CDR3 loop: CASSRWDRGEKLFF. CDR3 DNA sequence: TGCGCCAGCAGCCGATGGGACAGGGGGGAAAAACTGTTTTTT.

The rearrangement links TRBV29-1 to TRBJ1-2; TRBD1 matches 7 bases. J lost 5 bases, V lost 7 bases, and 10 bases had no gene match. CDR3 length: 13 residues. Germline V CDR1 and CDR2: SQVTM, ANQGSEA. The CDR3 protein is CSAIVPGQYGYTF. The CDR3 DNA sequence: TGCAGCGCCATCGTCCCGGGACAGTATGGCTACACCTTC.

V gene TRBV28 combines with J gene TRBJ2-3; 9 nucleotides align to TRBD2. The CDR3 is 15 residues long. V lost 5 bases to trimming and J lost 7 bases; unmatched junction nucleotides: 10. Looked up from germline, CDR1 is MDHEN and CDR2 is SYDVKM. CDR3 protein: CASSGGSSGVYTQYF. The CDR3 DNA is TGTGCCAGCAGTGGGGGGTCTAGCGGGGTTTATACGCAGTATTTT.

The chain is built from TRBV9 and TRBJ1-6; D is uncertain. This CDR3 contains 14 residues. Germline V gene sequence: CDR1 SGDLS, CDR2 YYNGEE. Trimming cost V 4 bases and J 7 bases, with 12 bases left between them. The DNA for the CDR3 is TGTGCCAGCAGCTCCCGGGTGGAGAATTCACCCCTCCACTTT. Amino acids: CASSSRVENSPLHF.

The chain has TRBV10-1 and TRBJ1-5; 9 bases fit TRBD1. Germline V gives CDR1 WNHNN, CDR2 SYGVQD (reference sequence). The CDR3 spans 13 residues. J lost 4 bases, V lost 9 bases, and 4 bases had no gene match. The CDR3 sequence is CARTGTGNQPQHF. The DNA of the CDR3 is TGCGCCAGAACCGGGACAGGGAATCAGCCCCAGCATTTT.

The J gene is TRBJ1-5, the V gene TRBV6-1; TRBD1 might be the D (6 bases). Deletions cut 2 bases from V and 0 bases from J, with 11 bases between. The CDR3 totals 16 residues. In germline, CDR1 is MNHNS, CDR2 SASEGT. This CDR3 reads CASSESGQYSNQPQHF. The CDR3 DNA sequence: TGTGCCAGCAGTGAATCTGGACAGTATAGCAATCAGCCCCAGCATTTT.

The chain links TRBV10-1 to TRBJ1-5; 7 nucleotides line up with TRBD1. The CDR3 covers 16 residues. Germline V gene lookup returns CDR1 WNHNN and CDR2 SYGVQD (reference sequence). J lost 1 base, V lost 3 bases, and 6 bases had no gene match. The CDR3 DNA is TGCGCCAGCAGTGATCGAGACAGGGACAGCAATCAGCCCCAGCATTTT. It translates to CASSDRDRDSNQPQHF.

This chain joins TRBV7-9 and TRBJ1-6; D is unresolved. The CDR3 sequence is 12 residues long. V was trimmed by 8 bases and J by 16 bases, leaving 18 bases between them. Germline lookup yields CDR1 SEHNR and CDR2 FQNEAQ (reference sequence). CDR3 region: CASGEGLNTLHF. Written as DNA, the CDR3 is TGTGCCAGCGGGGAAGGACTAAACACGCTCCACTTT.

In DNA form, the CDR3 reads TGTGCCAGCAGCGTAGCGGCTAGCGGAGAAGGCGGGGAGCTGTTTTTT. It specifies CASSVAASGEGGELFF. The rearrangement joins TRBV9 to TRBJ2-2, with TRBD2 identical over 7 bases. V shed 0 bases and J 7 bases; nucleotides not matched to a gene: 9. Germline assignment: CDR1 SGDLS and CDR2 YYNGEE. The CDR3 is made up of 16 amino acids.

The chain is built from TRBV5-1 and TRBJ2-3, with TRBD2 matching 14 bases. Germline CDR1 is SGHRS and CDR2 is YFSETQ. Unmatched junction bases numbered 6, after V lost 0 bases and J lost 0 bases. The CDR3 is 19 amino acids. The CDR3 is CASSLGRTSGGTSTDTQYF. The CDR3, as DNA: TGCGCCAGCAGCTTGGGGCGGACTAGCGGGGGGACCAGCACAGATACGCAGTATTTT.

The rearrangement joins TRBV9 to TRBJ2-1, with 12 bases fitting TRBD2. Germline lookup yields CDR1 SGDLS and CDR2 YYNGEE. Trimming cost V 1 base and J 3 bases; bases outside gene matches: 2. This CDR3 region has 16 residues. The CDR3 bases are TGTGCCAGCAGCGTAACTAGCGGGGGGATCTACAATGAGCAGTTCTTC. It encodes CASSVTSGGIYNEQFF.

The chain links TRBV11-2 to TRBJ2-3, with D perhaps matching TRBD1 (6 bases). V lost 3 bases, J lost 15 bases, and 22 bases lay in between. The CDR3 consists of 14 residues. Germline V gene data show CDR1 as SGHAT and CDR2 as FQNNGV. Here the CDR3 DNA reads TGTGCCAGCAGCTTTAAACCGACAGGCAACAACTTCTATTTT. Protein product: CASSFKPTGNNFYF.

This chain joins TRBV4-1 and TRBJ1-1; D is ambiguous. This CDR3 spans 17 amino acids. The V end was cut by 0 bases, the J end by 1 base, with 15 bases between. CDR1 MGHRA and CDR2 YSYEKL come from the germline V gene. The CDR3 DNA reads TGCGCCAGCAGCCAAGATCGTGGGTCTACAGCGAACACTGAAGCTTTCTTT. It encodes CASSQDRGSTANTEAFF.

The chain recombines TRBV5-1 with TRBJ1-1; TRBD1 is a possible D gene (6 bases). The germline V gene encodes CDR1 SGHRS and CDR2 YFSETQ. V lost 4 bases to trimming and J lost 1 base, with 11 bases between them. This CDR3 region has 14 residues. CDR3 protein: CASSGQPPNTEAFF. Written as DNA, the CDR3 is TGCGCCAGCAGCGGACAGCCTCCGAACACTGAAGCTTTCTTT.

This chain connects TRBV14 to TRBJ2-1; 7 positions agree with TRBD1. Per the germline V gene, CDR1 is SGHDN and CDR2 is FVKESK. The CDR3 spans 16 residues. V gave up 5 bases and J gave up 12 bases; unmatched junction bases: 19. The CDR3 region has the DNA TGTGCCAGCAGCTCCGCTCGGGGACCGGGCCCAGGGGGGCAGTTCTTC. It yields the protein CASSSARGPGPGGQFF. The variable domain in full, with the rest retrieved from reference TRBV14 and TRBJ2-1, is EAGVTQFPSHSVIEKGQTVTLRCDPISGHDNLYWYRRVMGKEIKFLLHFVKESKQDESGMPNNRFLAERTGGTYSTLKVQPAELEDSGVYFCASSSARGPGPGGQFFGPGTRLTVL.

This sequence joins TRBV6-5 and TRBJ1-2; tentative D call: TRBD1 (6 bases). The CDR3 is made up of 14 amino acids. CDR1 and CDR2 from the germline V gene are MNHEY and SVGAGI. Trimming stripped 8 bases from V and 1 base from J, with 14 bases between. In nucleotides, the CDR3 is TGTGCCAGCTCCCACATGGGACATAACTATGGCTACACCTTC. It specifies CASSHMGHNYGYTF.